This TCR beta chain stems from a study of OX40 agonist ivuxolimab in advanced cancers. Whole-study findings and limits: Dose levels from 0.1 to 3.0 mg/kg saw CD4+ and CD8+ blood T cells expand clonally by week 6. Researchers did not establish what antigens the expanded peripheral T cells target.

Clones were read by immunoSEQ multiplex PCR, and TCRdb kept only the in-frame ones, dropping some. The repertoire holds roughly 48,000 clones, 65% to 90% seen once, with about 2% in the top ten. Comment on this clone: Its target is unknown.

V dropped 9 bases and J dropped 2 bases, with 8 bases sitting between them. Germline V CDR1 and CDR2: MDHEN, SYDVKM. CDR3 length: 12 residues. The chain has TRBV28 and TRBJ1-5; D is uncertain. The TCR sequence derives from an adult with an advanced solid tumor such as melanoma, head and neck, liver or kidney cancer. The sample was CD4+ or CD8+ T cells sorted from blood, taken in a trial of the OX40 agonist ivuxolimab. CDR3 DNA sequence: TGTGCCAGTCAGGCCGGCAATCAGCCCCAGCATTTT. Protein sequence: CASQAGNQPQHF.